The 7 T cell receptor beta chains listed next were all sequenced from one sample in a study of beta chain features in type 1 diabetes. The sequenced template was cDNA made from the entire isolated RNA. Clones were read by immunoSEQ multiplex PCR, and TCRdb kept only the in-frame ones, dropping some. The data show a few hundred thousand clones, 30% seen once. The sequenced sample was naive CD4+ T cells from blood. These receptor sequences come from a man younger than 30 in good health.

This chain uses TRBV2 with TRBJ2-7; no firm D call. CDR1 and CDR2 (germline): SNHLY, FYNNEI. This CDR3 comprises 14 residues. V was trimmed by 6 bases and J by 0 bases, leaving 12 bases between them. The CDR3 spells CASRPRANSYEQYF. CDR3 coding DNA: TGTGCCAGCAGGCCCCGGGCTAACTCCTACGAGCAGTACTTC.

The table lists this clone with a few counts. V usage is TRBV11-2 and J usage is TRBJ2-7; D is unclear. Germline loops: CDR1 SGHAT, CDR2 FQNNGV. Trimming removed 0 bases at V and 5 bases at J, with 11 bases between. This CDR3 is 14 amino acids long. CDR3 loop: CASSLERSTHEQYF. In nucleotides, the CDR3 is TGTGCCAGCAGCTTAGAGCGGTCCACCCACGAGCAGTACTTC.

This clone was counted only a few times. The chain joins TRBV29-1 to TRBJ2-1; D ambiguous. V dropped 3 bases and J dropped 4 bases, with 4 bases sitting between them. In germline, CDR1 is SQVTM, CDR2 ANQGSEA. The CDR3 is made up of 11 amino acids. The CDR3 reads CSVDQYNEQFF. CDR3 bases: TGCAGCGTTGACCAATACAATGAGCAGTTCTTC.

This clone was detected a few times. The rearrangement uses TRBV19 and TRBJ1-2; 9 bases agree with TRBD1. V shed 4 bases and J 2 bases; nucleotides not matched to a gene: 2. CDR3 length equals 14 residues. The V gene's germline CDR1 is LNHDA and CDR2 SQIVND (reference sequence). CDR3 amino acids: CASSTGQGNYGYTF. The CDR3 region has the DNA TGTGCCAGTAGTACGGGACAGGGCAACTATGGCTACACCTTC.

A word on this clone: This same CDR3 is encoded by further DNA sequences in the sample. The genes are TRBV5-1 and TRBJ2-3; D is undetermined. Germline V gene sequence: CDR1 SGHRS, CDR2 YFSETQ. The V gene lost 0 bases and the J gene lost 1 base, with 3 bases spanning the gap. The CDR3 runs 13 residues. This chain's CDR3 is CASSLVGTDTQYF. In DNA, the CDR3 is TGCGCCAGCAGCTTGGTTGGCACAGATACGCAGTATTTT.

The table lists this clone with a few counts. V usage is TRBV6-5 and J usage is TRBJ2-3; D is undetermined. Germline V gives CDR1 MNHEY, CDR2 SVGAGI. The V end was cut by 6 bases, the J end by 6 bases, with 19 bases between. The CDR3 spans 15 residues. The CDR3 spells CASSTDWARADTQYF. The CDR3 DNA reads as TGTGCCAGCAGCACGGATTGGGCACGGGCGGATACGCAGTATTTT.

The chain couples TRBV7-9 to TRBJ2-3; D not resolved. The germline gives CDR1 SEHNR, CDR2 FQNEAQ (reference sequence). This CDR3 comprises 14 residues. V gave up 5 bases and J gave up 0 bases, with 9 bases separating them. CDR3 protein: CASSPLLSTDTQYF. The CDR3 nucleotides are TGTGCCAGCAGCCCTTTACTGAGCACAGATACGCAGTATTTT.